This TCR beta chain originates from a study of blood T cell repertoires in COVID-19. In the study overall: The cDNA or gDNA used as material had been derived from T cells, B-cell-depleted T cells, or PBMCs.

Germline lookup yields CDR1 MNHEY and CDR2 SVGEGT. V gave up 2 bases and J gave up 5 bases; unmatched junction bases: 2. The CDR3 spans 14 residues. Per the original data handling: Reference gene primer amplification gave estimated nucleated cell counts. Measured with immunoSEQ multiplex PCR; TCRdb has only the in-frame clones, and not every one. V and J calls plus clone size are reproduced from that table; the DNA served to infer D and trimming. Of fewer than 150,000 clones listed, around 80% are singletons. The chain links TRBV6-2 or TRBV6-3 to TRBJ1-2; 10 bases match TRBD1. The sequencing input was peripheral blood. This TCR was sampled from a woman of 80 years or more in a cohort sampled during active or convalescent COVID-19. CDR3 nucleotides: TGTGCCAGCAGTTACGGGGACAGGGGATATGGCTACACCTTC. Translation gives CASSYGDRGYGYTF.